The 11 T cell receptor beta chains listed next were all sequenced from one sample in a study of T cells in Graves' hyperthyroidism and ophthalmopathy. Using RNA transcripts as the source, TCR beta CDR3 regions were amplified. The HTBI primer set was used in a first-round RT-PCR of the TCR CDR3. TCRdb reanalysed the multiplex PCR reads using MiXCR and keeps one entry per CDR3 protein. Of roughly 290,000 distinct CDR3 sequences in the sample, 13% are singletons; the top ten hold approximately 8.6%. The specimen sequenced was blood. Every receptor here comes from a woman in her twenties or thirties with Graves' hyperthyroidism that later progressed to Graves' ophthalmopathy.

In its sample, this clonotype was seen many times. The chain recombines TRBV19 with TRBJ2-3; D might be TRBD1 (5 bases). Germline V gene data show CDR1 as LNHDA and CDR2 as SQIVND (reference sequence). V gave up 7 bases and J gave up 3 bases, with 17 bases separating them. CDR3 size: 15 residues. The CDR3 DNA follows: TGTGCCAGTAATGGGGCAGGGCGGTTTACAGATACGCAGTATTTT. This codes for CASNGAGRFTDTQYF.

For this clonotype: Just one base apart from a much larger clone, this may be a read error. The rearrangement joins TRBV28 to TRBJ1-1; 7 bases align to TRBD1. The V gene's germline CDR1 is MDHEN and CDR2 SYDVKM. The CDR3 is 15 amino acids. Written as DNA, the CDR3 is TGTGCCCGCAGGTACGTCGACAGGGTCTACACTGAAGCTTTCTTT. Protein product: CARRYVDRVYTEAFF. Based on the CDR3 plus reference TRBV28 and TRBJ1-1, the full variable domain is DVKVTQSSRYLVKRTGEKVFLECVQDMDHENMFWYRQDPGLGLRLIYFSYDVKMKEKGDIPEGYSVSREKKERFSLILESASTNQTSMYLCARRYVDRVYTEAFFGQGTRLTVV.

This clonotype was counted many times. The CDR3 region is CASCVYRQPQHF. The CDR3 bases are TGTGCCAGTTGTGTTTACCGGCAGCCCCAGCATTTT. The genes are TRBV6-2 or TRBV6-3 and TRBJ1-5; D remains unclear. The V gene's germline CDR1 is MNHEY and CDR2 SVGEGT. Trimming took off 9 bases at V and 7 bases at J, with 13 bases between the two ends. The CDR3 loop spans 12 amino acids.

This clonotype was counted at least ten times. This chain links TRBV18 with TRBJ1-6; D perhaps matches TRBD1 (5 bases). V lost 2 bases to trimming and J lost 7 bases, with 12 bases between them. The CDR3 has 15 residues. CDR1 KGHSH and CDR2 LQKENI come from the germline V gene. Written as DNA, the CDR3 is TGTGCCAGCTCACCAAGGTCCGACAGCAATTCACCCCTCCACTTT. This gives the protein CASSPRSDSNSPLHF.

This clonotype was recorded a few times. The chain carries TRBV9 and TRBJ2-7; TRBD2 matches 14 bases. Trimming removed 3 bases from V and 7 bases from J; junction bases left unmatched: 9. This CDR3 spans 16 amino acids. Germline values: CDR1 SGDLS, CDR2 YYNGEE. The CDR3 DNA sequence: TGTGCCAGCAGCGACACCGGGACTAGCGGGAGCGGTGAGCAGTACTTC. The encoded protein is CASSDTGTSGSGEQYF. Filled out from reference TRBV9 and TRBJ2-7, the complete variable domain reads DSGVTQTPKHLITATGQRVTLRCSPRSGDLSVYWYQQSLDQGLQFLIQYYNGEERAKGNILERFSAQQFPDLHSELNLSSLELGDSALYFCASSDTGTSGSGEQYFGPGTRLTVT.

This clonotype has ten or more counts. The rearrangement joins TRBV7-9 to TRBJ2-5, with D perhaps given as TRBD1 or TRBD2 (5 bases each). The CDR3 is 14 residues long. Germline-derived CDR1 and CDR2 are SEHNR and FQNEAQ (reference sequence). V shed 5 bases and J shed 7 bases, with 17 bases lying between them. The CDR3 DNA reads as TGTGCCAGCAGCCCGGGGCTCACCTACGGGACCCAGTACTTC. Its protein product is CASSPGLTYGTQYF.

This clonotype has only a few counts. V is TRBV9 and J is TRBJ2-5, with 13 bases aligning to TRBD2. Germline values: CDR1 SGDLS, CDR2 YYNGEE. After removal of 4 bases from V and 3 bases from J, the junction contained 6 bases not matched to a gene. This CDR3 contains 16 residues. The chain's CDR3 is CASSLGLAGEKETQYF. Here the CDR3 DNA reads TGTGCCAGCAGCCTCGGACTAGCGGGAGAAAAAGAGACCCAGTACTTC.

Comment on this clonotype: A read error may explain this, as a much larger clone is one base away. This CDR3 fails to terminate in the conserved phenylalanine or tryptophan, so it likely reflects a read error. The chain recombines TRBV6-2 or TRBV6-3 with TRBJ2-7; possibly TRBD2 for D (5 bases). The CDR3 is 14 residues long. Trimming stripped 6 bases from V and 2 bases from J, with 14 bases between. CDR1 and CDR2 from the germline V gene are MNHEY and SVGEGT. CDR3 coding DNA: TGTGCCAGCAGCCCGGACTTGAATCCCTACGAGCAGTACTTG. Translating gives CASSPDLNPYEQYL.

This clonotype was observed a few times. The rearrangement joins TRBV7-9 to TRBJ2-1, with 8 nucleotides matching TRBD1. V trimming: 4 bases; J trimming: 6 bases; junction bases outside the gene matches: 2. The CDR3 is 13 residues long. Germline CDR1 and CDR2: SEHNR and FQNEAQ (reference sequence). The CDR3 loop reads CASSSTGANEQFF. The CDR3 DNA is TGTGCCAGCAGCTCGACAGGGGCCAATGAGCAGTTCTTC.

In regard to this clonotype: A much larger clone is a single base away; this may be a read error. CDR3 coding DNA: TGTGCCAGCAGCTTAACTGGGACTGCCGTCTCCGAGCAGTTCTTC. Amino acid sequence: CASSLTGTAVSEQFF. The rearrangement links TRBV7-3 to TRBJ2-7; D might be TRBD2 (6 bases). Gene TRBJ2-1 matches the end of the DNA better, so the J call may be wrong. Germline V gene data show CDR1 as SGHTA and CDR2 as FQGTGA. CDR3 length: 15 residues.

This clonotype was seen a handful of times. The chain has TRBV5-8 and TRBJ2-7; the D gene is possibly TRBD2 (5 bases). This CDR3 has 14 amino acids. Per the germline V gene, CDR1 is SGHTS and CDR2 is YDEGEE. V dropped 4 bases and J dropped 2 bases, with 13 bases sitting between them. The CDR3 DNA reads as TGTGCCAGCAGCCCCGAAGGACTGGCCTACGAGCAGTACTTC. Translated: CASSPEGLAYEQYF.